The T cell receptor (beta chain) under discussion was sequenced for a study of blood T cell repertoires in COVID-19. Study details: T cells, B-cell-depleted T cells, or PBMCs supplied cDNA or gDNA.

Authors' methods: The authors estimated nucleated cell counts from reference gene primer amplification. The data were produced by immunoSEQ multiplex PCR, yet TCRdb's version contains in-frame clones alone and is incomplete. V, J and clone size are taken as reported in that table, and D and trimming were inferred from the DNA itself. The sample has just over 300,000 clones; 89% are singletons. The sample was PBMCs or T cells enriched from blood (not recorded which). This receptor was taken from a woman in her thirties or forties who had recovered from COVID-19.

The CDR3 coding sequence is TGTGCCAGCAGCGGACAGGACCCCCGTAACTATGGCTACACCTTC. It encodes CASSGQDPRNYGYTF. The rearrangement links TRBV9 to TRBJ1-2; D might be TRBD1 (6 bases). This CDR3 is 15 amino acids long. Germline CDR1 reads SGDLS; CDR2 reads YYNGEE. Trimming stripped 3 bases from V and 1 base from J, with 13 bases between.